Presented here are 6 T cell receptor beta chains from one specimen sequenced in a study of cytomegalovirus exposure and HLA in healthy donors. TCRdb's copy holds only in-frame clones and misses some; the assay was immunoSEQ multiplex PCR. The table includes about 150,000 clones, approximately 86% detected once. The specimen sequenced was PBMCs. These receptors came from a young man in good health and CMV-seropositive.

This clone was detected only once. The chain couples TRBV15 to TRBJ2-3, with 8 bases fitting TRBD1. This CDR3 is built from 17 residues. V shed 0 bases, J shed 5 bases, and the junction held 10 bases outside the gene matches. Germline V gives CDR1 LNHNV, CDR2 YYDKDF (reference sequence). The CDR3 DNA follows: TGTGCCACCAGCAGAGAAGGCGGGACAGGTCGATTAGATACGCAGTATTTT. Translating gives CATSREGGTGRLDTQYF.

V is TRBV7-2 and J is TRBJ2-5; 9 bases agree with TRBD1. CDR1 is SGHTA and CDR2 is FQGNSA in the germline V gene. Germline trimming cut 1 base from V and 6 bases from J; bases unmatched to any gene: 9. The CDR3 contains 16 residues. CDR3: CASSLDRGRIEQTQYF. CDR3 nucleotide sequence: TGTGCCAGCAGCTTAGACAGGGGGCGCATCGAGCAGACCCAGTACTTC. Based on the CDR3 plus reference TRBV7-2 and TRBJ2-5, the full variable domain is GAGVSQSPSNKVTEKGKDVELRCDPISGHTALYWYRQSLGQGLEFLIYFQGNSAPDKSGLPSDRFSAERTGGSVSTLTIQRTQQEDSAVYLCASSLDRGRIEQTQYFGPGTRLLVL.

CDR3 DNA sequence: TGTGCCAGCAGCCCCACCAGGGCCCGGAACACCGGGGAGCTGTTTTTT. Translated, it gives CASSPTRARNTGELFF. This chain links TRBV27 with TRBJ2-2, with D possibly being TRBD1 (5 bases). This CDR3 is built from 16 residues. V was trimmed by 6 bases and J by 1 base, leaving 15 bases between them. Germline V gene sequence: CDR1 MNHEY, CDR2 SMNVEV (reference sequence).

The CDR3 is CASSPLITSSYNEQFF. CDR3 DNA: TGCGCCAGCAGCCCCCTGATTACAAGCTCCTACAATGAGCAGTTCTTC. The chain has TRBV5-1 and TRBJ2-1; D call uncertain. Germline V gene lookup returns CDR1 SGHRS and CDR2 YFSETQ. V was pared by 4 bases and J by 0 bases, with 14 bases between. CDR3 length: 16 residues.

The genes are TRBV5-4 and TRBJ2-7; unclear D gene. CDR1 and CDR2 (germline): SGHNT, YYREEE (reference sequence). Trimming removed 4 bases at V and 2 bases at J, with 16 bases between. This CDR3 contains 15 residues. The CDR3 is CASSPPPGATYEQYF. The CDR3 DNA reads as TGTGCCAGCAGCCCCCCGCCAGGCGCTACCTACGAGCAGTACTTC.

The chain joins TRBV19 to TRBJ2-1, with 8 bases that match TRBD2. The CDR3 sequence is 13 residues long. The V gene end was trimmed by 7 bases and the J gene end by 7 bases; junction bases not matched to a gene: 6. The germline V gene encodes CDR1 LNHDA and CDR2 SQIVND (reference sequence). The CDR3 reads CASTGASGNEQFF. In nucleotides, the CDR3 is TGTGCCAGTACTGGGGCTAGCGGGAATGAGCAGTTCTTC.